This T cell receptor beta chain emerged from a study of response to subunit inactivated influenza vaccine. Study conclusions and caveats: Authors proposed each seasonal influenza vaccination draws in few new T cells.

Per the germline V gene, CDR1 is MNHNS and CDR2 is SASEGT. This CDR3 region has 13 residues. V was cut by 2 bases and J by 4 bases, with 8 bases left in between. To note about this clonotype: Its antigen is still unknown.

TCRdb re-called the RT-PCR reads through MiXCR, storing one row per CDR3 protein. The repertoire holds fewer than 400,000 distinct CDR3 sequences, with less than 25% as singletons. This sequence joins TRBV6-1 and TRBJ2-5, with D uncertain. The origin of this receptor is a man aged 50 to 75 who received an inactivated influenza vaccine. This sample comprised PBMCs from blood, obtained less than 22 months after vaccination. CDR3 bases: TGTGCCAGCAGTGAAACCCTACGAGAGACCCAGTACTTC. Protein sequence: CASSETLRETQYF.